This entry concerns a single T cell receptor beta chain. The data were obtained in a study of blood T cell repertoires in COVID-19. The participants were between about 18 and 95 years old and came from some 23 US areas. The table came from immunoSEQ multiplex PCR; TCRdb's copy has only in-frame clones and leaves some out. The sample carries 200,000 to 250,000 clones, roughly nine tenths recorded once. Looked up from germline, CDR1 is SGHNT and CDR2 is YYREEE (reference sequence). Trimming cost V 0 bases and J 4 bases; bases outside gene matches: 6. This CDR3 is 15 amino acids long. The sequence derives from a woman aged 18-29 years in a cohort exposed to, infected with or recovered from COVID-19 (not recorded which). The V gene is TRBV5-4, the J gene TRBJ2-5; 7 nucleotides match TRBD2. The sample consisted of PBMCs or T cells enriched from blood (not recorded which). The CDR3 here is CASSLDGRTGETQYF. Written as DNA, the CDR3 is TGTGCCAGCAGCTTGGACGGGAGGACGGGAGAGACCCAGTACTTC. The entire variable domain, with the rest obtained from reference TRBV5-4 and TRBJ2-5, is as follows: ETGVTQSPTHLIKTRGQQVTLRCSSQSGHNTVSWYQQALGQGPQFIFQYYREEENGRGNFPPRFSGLQFPNYSSELNVNALELDDSALYLCASSLDGRTGETQYFGPGTRLLVL.